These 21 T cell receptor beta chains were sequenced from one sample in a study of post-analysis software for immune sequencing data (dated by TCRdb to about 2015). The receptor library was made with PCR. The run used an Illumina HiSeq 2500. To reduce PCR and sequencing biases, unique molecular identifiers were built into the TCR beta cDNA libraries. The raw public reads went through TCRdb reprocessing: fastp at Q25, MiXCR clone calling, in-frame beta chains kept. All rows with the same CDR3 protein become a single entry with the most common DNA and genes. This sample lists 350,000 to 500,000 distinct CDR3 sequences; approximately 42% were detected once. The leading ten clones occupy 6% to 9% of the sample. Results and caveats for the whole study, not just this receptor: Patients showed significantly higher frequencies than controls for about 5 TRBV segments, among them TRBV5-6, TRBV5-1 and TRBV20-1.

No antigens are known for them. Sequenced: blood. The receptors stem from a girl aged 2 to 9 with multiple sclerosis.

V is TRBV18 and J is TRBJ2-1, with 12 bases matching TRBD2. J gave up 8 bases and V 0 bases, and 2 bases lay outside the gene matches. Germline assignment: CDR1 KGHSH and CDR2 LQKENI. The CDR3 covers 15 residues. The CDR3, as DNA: TGTGCCAGCTCACCACCGGCTAGCGGGGGGGATGAGCAGTTCTTC. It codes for CASSPPASGGDEQFF. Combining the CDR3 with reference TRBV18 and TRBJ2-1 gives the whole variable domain NAGVMQNPRHLVRRRGQEARLRCSPMKGHSHVYWYRQLPEEGLKFMVYLQKENIIDESGMPKERFSAEFPKEGPSILRIQQVVRGDSAAYFCASSPPASGGDEQFFGPGTRLTVL.

The CDR3 nucleotides are TGTGCCAGCAGTCCTGCACAGGGAATAAACTCCTACGAGCAGTACTTC. Its translation: CASSPAQGINSYEQYF. The chain carries TRBV27 and TRBJ2-7; the D gene is possibly TRBD1 (6 bases). Germline V gene data show CDR1 as MNHEY and CDR2 as SMNVEV (reference sequence). The CDR3 is 16 residues long. Trimming cost V 5 bases and J 0 bases, with 17 bases left between them.

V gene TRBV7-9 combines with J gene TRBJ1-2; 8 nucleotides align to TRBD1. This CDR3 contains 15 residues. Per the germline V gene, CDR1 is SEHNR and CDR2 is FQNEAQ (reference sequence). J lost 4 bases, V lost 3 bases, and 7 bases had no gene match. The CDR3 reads CASSLPGQATYGYTF. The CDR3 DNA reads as TGTGCCAGCAGCTTGCCGGGACAGGCCACCTATGGCTACACCTTC. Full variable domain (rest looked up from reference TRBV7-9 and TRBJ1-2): DTGVSQNPRHKITKRGQNVTFRCDPISEHNRLYWYRQTLGQGPEFLTYFQNEAQLEKSRLLSDRFSAERPKGSFSTLEIQRTEQGDSAMYLCASSLPGQATYGYTFGSGTRLTVV.

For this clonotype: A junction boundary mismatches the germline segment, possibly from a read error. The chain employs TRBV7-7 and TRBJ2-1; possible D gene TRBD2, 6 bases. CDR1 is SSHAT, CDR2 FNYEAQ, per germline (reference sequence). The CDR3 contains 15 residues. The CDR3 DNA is TGTGCTAGCAGCTCGGCGCGGGACGGCTACAATGAGCAGTTCTTC. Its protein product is CASSSARDGYNEQFF.

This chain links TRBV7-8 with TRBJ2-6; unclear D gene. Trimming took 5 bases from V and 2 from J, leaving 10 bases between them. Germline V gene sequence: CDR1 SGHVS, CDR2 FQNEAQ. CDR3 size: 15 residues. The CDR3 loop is CASSIWNPGANVLTF. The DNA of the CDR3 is TGTGCCAGCAGCATATGGAATCCTGGGGCCAACGTCCTGACTTTC. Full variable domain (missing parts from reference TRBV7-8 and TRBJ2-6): GAGVSQSPRYKVAKRGQDVALRCDPISGHVSLFWYQQALGQGPEFLTYFQNEAQLDKSGLPSDRFFAERPEGSVSTLKIQRTQQEDSAVYLCASSIWNPGANVLTFGAGSRLTVL.

The CDR3 protein is CASKYQGAFTDTQYF. The CDR3 DNA follows: TGTGCCAGTAAATACCAGGGGGCCTTCACAGATACGCAGTATTTT. This chain connects TRBV19 to TRBJ2-3; 8 bases match TRBD1. From germline, CDR1 is LNHDA and CDR2 SQIVND (reference sequence). CDR3 size: 15 residues. V dropped 7 bases and J dropped 2; count of bases not matched to a gene: 8.

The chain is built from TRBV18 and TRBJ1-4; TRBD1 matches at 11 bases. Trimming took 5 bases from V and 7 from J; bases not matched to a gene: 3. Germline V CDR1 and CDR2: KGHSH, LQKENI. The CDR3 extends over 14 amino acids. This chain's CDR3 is CASSSGTGGEKLFF. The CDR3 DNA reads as TGTGCCAGCTCATCCGGGACAGGGGGTGAAAAACTGTTTTTT.

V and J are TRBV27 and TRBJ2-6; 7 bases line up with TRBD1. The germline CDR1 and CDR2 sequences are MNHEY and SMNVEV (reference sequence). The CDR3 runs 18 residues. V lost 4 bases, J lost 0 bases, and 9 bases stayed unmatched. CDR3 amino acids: CASSSYRGLRSGANVLTF. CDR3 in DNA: TGTGCCAGCAGTTCGTACAGGGGTTTGCGCTCTGGGGCCAACGTCCTGACTTTC.

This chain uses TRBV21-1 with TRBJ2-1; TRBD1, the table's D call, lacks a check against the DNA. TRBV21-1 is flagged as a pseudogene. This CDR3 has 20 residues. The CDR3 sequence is CASSKDWPTRQGMKYNEQFF. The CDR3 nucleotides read TGTGCCAGCAGCAAAGATTGGCCCACAAGACAGGGGATGAAATACAATGAGCAGTTCTTC.

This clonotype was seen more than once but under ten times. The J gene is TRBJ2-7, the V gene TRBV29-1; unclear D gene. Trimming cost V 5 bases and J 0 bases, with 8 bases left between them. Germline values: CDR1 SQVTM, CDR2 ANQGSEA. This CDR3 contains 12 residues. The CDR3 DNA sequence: TGCAGCGTTATGGCCAGCTCCTACGAGCAGTACTTC. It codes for CSVMASSYEQYF.

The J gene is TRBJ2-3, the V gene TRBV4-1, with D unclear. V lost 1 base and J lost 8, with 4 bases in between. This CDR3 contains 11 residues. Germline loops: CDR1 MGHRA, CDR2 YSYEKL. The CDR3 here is CASSQAGTQYF. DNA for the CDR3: TGCGCCAGCAGCCAAGCGGGTACGCAGTATTTT.

CDR3 bases: TGTGCCAGCGGGACAACTAGCACAGATACGCAGTATTTT. Translated, it gives CASGTTSTDTQYF. The rearrangement joins TRBV6-5 to TRBJ2-3; tentatively, D is TRBD1 (6 bases). Germline assignment: CDR1 MNHEY and CDR2 SVGAGI. The CDR3 is 13 residues long. V was pared by 8 bases and J by 0 bases, with 9 bases between.

The CDR3 reads CASSLVGTVQETQYF. The CDR3, as DNA: TGCGCCAGCAGCTTGGTCGGGACAGTCCAAGAGACCCAGTACTTC. The chain employs TRBV5-1 and TRBJ2-5; 7 nucleotides align to TRBD1. V lost 0 bases and J lost 1; bases outside the gene matches: 3. CDR3 length: 15 residues. Germline CDR1 and CDR2: SGHRS and YFSETQ.

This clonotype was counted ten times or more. The CDR3 reads CAISEGETQYF. The CDR3 DNA is TGTGCCATCAGTGAGGGAGAGACCCAGTACTTC. This chain links TRBV10-3 with TRBJ2-5; D is undetermined. Per the germline V gene, CDR1 is ENHRY and CDR2 is SYGVKD. V lost 2 bases to trimming and J lost 4 bases, with 2 bases between them. The CDR3 extends over 11 amino acids.

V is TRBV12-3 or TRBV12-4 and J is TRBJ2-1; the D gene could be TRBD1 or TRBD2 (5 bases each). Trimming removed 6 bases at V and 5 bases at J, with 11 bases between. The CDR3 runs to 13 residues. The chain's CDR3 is CASRFRDHNEQFF. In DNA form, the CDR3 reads TGTGCCAGCAGATTCAGGGACCACAATGAGCAGTTCTTC.

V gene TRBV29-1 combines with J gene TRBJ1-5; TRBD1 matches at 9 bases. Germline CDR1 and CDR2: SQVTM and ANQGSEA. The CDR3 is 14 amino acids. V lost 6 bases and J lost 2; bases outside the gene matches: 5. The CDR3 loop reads CSVKTGGGNQPQHF. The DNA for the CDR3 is TGCAGCGTCAAGACAGGGGGAGGCAATCAGCCCCAGCATTTT.

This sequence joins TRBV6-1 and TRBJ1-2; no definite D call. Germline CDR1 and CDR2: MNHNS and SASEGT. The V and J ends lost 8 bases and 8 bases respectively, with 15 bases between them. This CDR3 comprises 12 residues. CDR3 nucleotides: TGTGCCAGCCATTCCCGGGTAGAGGGCTACACCTTC. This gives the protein CASHSRVEGYTF.

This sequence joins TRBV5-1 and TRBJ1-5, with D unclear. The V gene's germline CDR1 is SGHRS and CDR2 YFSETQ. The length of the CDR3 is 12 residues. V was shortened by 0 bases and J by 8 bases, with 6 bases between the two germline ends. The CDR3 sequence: CASSLGLEPQHF. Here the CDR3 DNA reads TGCGCCAGCAGCTTGGGGTTAGAGCCCCAGCATTTT.

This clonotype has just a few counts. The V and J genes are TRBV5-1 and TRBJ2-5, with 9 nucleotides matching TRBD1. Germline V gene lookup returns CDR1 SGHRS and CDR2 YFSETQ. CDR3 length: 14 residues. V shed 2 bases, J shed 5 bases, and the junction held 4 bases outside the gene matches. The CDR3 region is CASSFGQGSETQYF. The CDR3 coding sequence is TGCGCCAGCAGCTTCGGACAGGGGAGTGAGACCCAGTACTTC.

The CDR3 region is CASRLSTGTQYF. The CDR3 DNA is TGTGCCAGCAGGCTTAGCACGGGTACGCAGTATTTT. The J gene is TRBJ2-3, the V gene TRBV2; D is undetermined. CDR1 is SNHLY and CDR2 is FYNNEI in the germline V gene. The CDR3 has 12 amino acids. Trimming left V 6 bases short and J 8 bases short, with 12 bases between.

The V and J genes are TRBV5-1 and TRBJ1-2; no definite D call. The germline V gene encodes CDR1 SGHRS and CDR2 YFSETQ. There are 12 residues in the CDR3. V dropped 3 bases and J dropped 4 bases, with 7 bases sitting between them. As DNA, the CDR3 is TGCGCCAGCAGCTCATCAAGCTATGGCTACACCTTC. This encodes CASSSSSYGYTF.